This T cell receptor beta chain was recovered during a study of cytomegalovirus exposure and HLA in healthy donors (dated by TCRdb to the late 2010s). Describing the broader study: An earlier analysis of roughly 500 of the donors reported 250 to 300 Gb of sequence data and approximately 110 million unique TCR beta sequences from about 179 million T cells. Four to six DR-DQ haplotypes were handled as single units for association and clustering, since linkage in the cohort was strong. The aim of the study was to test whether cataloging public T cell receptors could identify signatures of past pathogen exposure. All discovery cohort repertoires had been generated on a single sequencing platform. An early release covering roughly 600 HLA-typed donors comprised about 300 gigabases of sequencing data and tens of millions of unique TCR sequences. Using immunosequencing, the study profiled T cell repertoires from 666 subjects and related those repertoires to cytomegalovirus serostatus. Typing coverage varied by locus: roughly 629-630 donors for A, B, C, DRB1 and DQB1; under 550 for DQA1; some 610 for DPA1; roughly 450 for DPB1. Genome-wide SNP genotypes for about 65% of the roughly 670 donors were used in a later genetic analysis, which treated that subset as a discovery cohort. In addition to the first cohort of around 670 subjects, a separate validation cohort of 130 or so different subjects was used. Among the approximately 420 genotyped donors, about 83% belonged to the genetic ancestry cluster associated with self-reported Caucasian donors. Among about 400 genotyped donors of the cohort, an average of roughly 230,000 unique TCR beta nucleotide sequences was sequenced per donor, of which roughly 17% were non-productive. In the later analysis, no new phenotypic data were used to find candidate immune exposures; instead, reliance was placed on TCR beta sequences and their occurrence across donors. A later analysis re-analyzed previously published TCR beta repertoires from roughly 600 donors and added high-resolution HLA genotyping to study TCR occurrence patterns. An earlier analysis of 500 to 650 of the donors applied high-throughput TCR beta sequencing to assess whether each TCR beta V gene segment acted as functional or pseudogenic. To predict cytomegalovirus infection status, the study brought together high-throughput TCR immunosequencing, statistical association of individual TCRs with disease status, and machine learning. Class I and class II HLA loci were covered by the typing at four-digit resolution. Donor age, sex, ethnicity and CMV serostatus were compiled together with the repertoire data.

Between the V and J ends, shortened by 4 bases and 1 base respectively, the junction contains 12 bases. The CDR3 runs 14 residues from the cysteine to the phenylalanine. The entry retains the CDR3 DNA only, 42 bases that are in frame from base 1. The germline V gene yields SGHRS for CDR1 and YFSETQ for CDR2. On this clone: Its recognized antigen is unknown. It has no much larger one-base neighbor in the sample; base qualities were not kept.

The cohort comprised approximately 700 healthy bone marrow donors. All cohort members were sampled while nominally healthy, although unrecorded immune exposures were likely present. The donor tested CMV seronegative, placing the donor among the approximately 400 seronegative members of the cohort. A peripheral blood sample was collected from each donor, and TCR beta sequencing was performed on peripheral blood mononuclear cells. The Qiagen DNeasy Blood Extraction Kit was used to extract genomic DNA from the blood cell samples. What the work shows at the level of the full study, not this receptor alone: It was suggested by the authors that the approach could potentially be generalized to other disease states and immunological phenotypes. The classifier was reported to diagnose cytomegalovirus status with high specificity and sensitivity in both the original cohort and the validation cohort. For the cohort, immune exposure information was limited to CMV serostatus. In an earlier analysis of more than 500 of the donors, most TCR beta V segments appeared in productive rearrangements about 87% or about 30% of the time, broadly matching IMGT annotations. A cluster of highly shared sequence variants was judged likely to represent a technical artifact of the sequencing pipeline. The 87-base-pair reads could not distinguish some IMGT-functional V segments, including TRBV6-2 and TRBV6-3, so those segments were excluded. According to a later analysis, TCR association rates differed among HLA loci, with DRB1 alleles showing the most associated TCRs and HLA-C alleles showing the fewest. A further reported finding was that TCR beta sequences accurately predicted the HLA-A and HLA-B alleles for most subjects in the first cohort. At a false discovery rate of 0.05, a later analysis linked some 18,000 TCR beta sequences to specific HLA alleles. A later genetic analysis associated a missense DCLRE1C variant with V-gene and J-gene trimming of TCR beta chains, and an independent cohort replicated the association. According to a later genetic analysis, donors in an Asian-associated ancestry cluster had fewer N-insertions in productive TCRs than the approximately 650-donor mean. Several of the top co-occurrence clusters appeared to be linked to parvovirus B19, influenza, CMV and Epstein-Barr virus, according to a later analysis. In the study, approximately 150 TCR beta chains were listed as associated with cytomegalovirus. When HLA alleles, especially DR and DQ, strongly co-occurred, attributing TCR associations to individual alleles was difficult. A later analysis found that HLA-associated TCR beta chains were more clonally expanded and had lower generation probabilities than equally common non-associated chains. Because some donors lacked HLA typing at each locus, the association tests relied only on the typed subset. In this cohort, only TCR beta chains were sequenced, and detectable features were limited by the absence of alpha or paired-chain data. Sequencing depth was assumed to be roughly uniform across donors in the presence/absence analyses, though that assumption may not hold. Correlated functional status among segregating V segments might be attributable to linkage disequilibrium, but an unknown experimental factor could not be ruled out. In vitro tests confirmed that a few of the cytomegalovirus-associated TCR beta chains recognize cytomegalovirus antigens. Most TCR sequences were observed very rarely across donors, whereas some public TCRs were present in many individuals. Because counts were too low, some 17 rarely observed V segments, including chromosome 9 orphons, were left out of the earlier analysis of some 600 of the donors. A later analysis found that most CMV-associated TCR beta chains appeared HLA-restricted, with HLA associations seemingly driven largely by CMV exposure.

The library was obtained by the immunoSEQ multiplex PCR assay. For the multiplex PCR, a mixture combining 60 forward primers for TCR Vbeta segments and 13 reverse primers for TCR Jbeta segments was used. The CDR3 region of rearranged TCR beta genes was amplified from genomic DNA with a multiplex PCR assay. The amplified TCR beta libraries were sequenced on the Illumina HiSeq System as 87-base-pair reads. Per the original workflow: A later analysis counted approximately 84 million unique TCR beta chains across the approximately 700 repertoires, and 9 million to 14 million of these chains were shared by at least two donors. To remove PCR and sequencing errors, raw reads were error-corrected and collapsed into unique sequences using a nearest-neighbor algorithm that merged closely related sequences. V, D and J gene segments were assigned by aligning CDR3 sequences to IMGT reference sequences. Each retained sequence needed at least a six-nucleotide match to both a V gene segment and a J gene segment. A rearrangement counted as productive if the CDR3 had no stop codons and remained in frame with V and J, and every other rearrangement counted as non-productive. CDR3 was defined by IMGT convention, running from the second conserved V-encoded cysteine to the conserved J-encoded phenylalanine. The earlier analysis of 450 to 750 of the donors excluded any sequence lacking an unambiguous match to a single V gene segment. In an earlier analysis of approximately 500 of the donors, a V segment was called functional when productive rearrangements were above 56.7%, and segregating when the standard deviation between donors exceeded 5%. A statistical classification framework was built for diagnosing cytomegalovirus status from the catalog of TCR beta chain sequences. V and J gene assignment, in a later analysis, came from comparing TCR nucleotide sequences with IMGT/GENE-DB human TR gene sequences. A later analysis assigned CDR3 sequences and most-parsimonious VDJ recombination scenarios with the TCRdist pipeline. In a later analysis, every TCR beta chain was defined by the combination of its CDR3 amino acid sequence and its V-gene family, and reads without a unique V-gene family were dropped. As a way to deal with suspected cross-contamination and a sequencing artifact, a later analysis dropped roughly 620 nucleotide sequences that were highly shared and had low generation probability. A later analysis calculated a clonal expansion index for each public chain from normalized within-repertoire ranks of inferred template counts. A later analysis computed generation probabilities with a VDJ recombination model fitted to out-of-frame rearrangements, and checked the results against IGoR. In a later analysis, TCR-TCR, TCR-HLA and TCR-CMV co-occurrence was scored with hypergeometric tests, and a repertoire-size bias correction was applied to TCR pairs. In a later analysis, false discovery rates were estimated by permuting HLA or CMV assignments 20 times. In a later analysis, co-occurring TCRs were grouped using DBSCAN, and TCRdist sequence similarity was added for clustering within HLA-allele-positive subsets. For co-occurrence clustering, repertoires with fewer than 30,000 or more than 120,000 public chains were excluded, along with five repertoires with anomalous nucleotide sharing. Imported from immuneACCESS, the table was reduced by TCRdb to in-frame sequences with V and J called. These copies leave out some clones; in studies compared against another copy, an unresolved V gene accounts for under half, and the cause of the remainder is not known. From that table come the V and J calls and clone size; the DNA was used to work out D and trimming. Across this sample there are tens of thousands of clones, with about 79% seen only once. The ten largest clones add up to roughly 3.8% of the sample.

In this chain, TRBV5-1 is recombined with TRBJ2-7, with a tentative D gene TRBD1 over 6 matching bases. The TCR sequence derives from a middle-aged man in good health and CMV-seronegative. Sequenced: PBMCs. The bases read TGCGCCAGCAGCGGCCAGGGGCCATCCTACGAGCAGTACTTC. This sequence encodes CASSGQGPSYEQYF.